This T cell receptor beta chain was sequenced in a study of blood T cell repertoires in COVID-19. Study-wide background: The samples span acute and convalescent COVID-19 from the United States, Italy and Spain. Sample material is recorded as cDNA or gDNA derived from T cells, B-cell-depleted T cells, or PBMCs.

Original data processing: Researchers report that nucleated cell counts were estimated from reference gene primer amplification. This table comes from immunoSEQ multiplex PCR, and its TCRdb copy is limited to in-frame clones, with some not included. D and trimming were read from the DNA, whereas the V and J calls and clone size are those reported in that table. Here the sample spans about 270,000 clones, roughly 84% being singletons. This CDR3 has 14 amino acids. Trimming took 3 bases from V and 4 from J, leaving 13 bases between them. CDR1 SGHRS and CDR2 YFSETQ come from the germline V gene. The sequenced sample was peripheral blood. This TCR came from a woman aged 18-30 years with acute or convalescent COVID-19. V usage is TRBV5-1 and J usage is TRBJ2-5; possibly TRBD2 for D (5 bases). Here the CDR3 DNA reads TGCGCCAGCAGCTACGGGGTTGACCGAGAGACCCAGTACTTC. It translates to CASSYGVDRETQYF.